This T cell receptor beta chain was captured by sequencing in a study of T cells in Graves' hyperthyroidism and ophthalmopathy (dated by TCRdb to between 2018 and 2020). Study-wide context: Peripheral blood was sampled at the time of initial diagnosis, prior to any treatment. To identify distinguishing TCR V-J signatures, a discovery cohort of around 98 patients was used, comprising some 45 with Graves' ophthalmopathy and under 60 with stable Graves' hyperthyroidism. Prospective prediction of ophthalmopathy was tested in an independent validation cohort of 18 hyperthyroidism patients and 17 patients who later progressed to ophthalmopathy. The approximately 97 discovery patients were randomly divided into training and test sets at a 7:3 ratio. In six Graves' hyperthyroidism patients, the study also compared T-cell repertoires from thyroid tissue with T-cell repertoires from blood. After sampling, hyperthyroidism patients received methimazole starting at 30 mg daily, and ophthalmopathy patients received high-dose intravenous methylprednisolone. According to the paper, TCR Vbeta CDR3 sequencing was carried out on 135 peripheral blood samples, which came from 40 to 45 ophthalmopathy, approximately 72 hyperthyroidism and approximately 17 progressor patients. General conclusions and limits of the study: In cross-validation, a model built on a 13 V-J signature told ophthalmopathy apart from stable hyperthyroidism with under 90% sensitivity and approximately 81% specificity, and in testing the same model reached 80%/75%. During validation, the model predicted progression to ophthalmopathy a median of approximately 6.5 months ahead of onset, with more than 55% sensitivity and 72% to 85% specificity. Blood samples also contained most of the expanded thyroid clonotypes (frequency above 0.001), which suggests that blood repertoires may reflect thyroid immune responses. Sample size was not statistically predetermined, and blinding of investigators to group allocation was not performed.

A distance of 18 bases separates the germline ends of V and J, which lose 6 bases and 7 bases respectively. From the cysteine through the phenylalanine, the CDR3 covers 14 amino acids. Just the 42-base CDR3 DNA is kept, in frame starting at base 1. Per the germline V gene, KGHSH is the CDR1 and LQKENI is the CDR2. This clonotype was seen ten or more times. This receptor's antigen is unknown. There are no base qualities to consult, and no much larger clone falls within one base. The TCR beta CDR3 regions were amplified from RNA transcripts. The TCR CDR3 was subjected to a first round of RT-PCR using the HTBI primer set and the Qiagen OneStep RT-PCR kit. The libraries were constructed in a second round of multiplex PCR and then size-selected and purified. Sequencing of the libraries was done on an Illumina HiSeq2000 using paired-end 100 bp reads. Per the source publication's procedure: SOAPnuke was used to process the raw data, removing reads that contained adapters or uncalled bases, had a mean Phred below 15, or lacked an exact match to the constant primer or identifier. COPE v1.2.5 was used to merge the high-quality paired reads, and each unique nucleotide sequence was defined as a clonotype. MiTCR v1.1 was used to align the clonotypes against IMGT TRBV, TRBD and TRBJ reference segments. Analysis was restricted to V-J combinations with a frequency above 0.0001, which covered just over 98% of repertoires. A TCS score was defined as the ratio between F50 (clonal expansion) and ExV (chaos), using BLOSUM62-based TCRdist between CDR3 peptides within each V-J. Welch's t-statistics and random forest reduced several hundred V-J features to 13, which were used in a naive Bayes classifier (R e1071). In TCRdb, the public reads were trimmed at Q25 with fastp and aligned with MiXCR, with productive beta chains retained. All rows with the same CDR3 protein become a single entry with the most common DNA and genes. What appears here as the V and J calls and clone size reflects TCRdb's work, not the paper's. Counted in this sample were some 580,000 distinct CDR3 sequences; more than 15% of them appeared once. Roughly 3% of the sample lies in the top ten.

Ophthalmopathy patients had moderately to severely active disease, with a Clinical Activity Score of 3 or more, a NOSPECS grade of 4 or more, and a disease duration of less than 3 months. The study excluded patients with uncontrolled infections, other autoimmune diseases, pregnancy or lactation. Clinical symptoms, serum thyroxine and TRAb, thyroid ultrasound, and orbital computed tomography formed the basis for the diagnoses. PBMCs were separated from roughly 9.6 ml of fresh peripheral blood using Ficoll-Paque density gradient centrifugation. Trizol reagent was used to extract total RNA, and RNA quality was then checked on an Agilent 2100 Bioanalyzer.

The sequence was obtained from a woman aged 40-49 years with Graves' ophthalmopathy. This chain is built from TRBV18 and TRBJ1-1; the best D guess is TRBD1, with 5 bases matching. The sample consisted of blood. The DNA is TGTGCCAGCTCCAACTATGGGGGTAGGGGTGAAGCTTTCTTT. The translation is CASSNYGGRGEAFF.